A selection of T cell receptor beta chains follows, all from one sample in a study of blood T cell repertoires in COVID-19. This table comes from immunoSEQ multiplex PCR, and its TCRdb copy is limited to in-frame clones, with some not included. The sample has some 70,000 clones, approximately 92% seen once. Sample: peripheral blood. All receptors come from a human donor with active COVID-19. The donor label of this sample is uncertain. CDR3s include the opening cysteine and the closing phenylalanine or tryptophan. D genes are given only for firm matches. Where a row states a size, it is once, few, many or the class of an expanded clone; other rows omit it.

.	TRBV19	TRBD1	TRBJ2-5	CASSNGTGGVLQTQYF	TGTGCCAGTAGTAATGGGACAGGGGGCGTCTTGCAGACCCAGTACTTC
.	TRBV6-1	.	TRBJ1-1	CASSELRNTEAFF	TGTGCCAGCAGTGAATTGAGGAACACTGAAGCTTTCTTT
.	TRBV28	.	TRBJ1-5	CASSSEVPGNQPQHF	TGTGCCAGCAGTTCCGAGGTCCCTGGCAATCAGCCCCAGCATTTT
.	TRBV7-2	.	TRBJ2-1	CASSAPGLYNEQFF	TGTGCCAGCAGCGCCCCGGGACTTTACAATGAGCAGTTCTTC
.	TRBV4-3	.	TRBJ1-1	CASSREAQGRTEAFF	TGCGCCAGCAGCCGCGAAGCCCAGGGAAGGACTGAAGCTTTCTTT
.	TRBV6-5	.	TRBJ1-1	CASSRKTGTDTEAFF	TGTGCCAGCAGTCGAAAAACAGGGACCGACACTGAAGCTTTCTTT
.	TRBV10-2	.	TRBJ2-7	CASSESVFPYEQYF	TGCGCCAGCAGTGAATCAGTGTTCCCCTACGAGCAGTACTTC
.	TRBV28	.	TRBJ2-3	CASSPRGTQYF	TGTGCCAGCAGTCCCCGAGGTACGCAGTATTTT
once	TRBV9	TRBD1	TRBJ2-5	CASSADRGGETQYF	TGTGCCAGCAGCGCTGACAGGGGGGGAGAGACCCAGTACTTC
.	TRBV2	TRBD2	TRBJ2-1	CASRWGTSGNNEQFF	TGTGCCAGCCGGTGGGGGACTAGCGGGAACAATGAGCAGTTCTTC